This T cell receptor beta chain was documented in a study of identical twins. The CDR3 has 14 residues. V gave up 7 bases and J gave up 4 bases, with 15 bases separating them. Germline-derived CDR1 and CDR2 are KGHDR and SFDVKD. As regards this clonotype: Antigen: not known.

Whole-study results and caveats: Invariant MAIT and iNKT cells are populations that could partly confound zero-insertion analyses.

MiXCR, applied by TCRdb to the 5' RACE reads, yields one record per CDR3 protein. Of about 1.7 million distinct CDR3 sequences in the sample, less than 40% were seen once. This TCR was recovered from a newborn girl in good health. Sequenced: cord blood. The chain links TRBV24-1 to TRBJ1-2; D perhaps matches TRBD1 (5 bases). In nucleotides, the CDR3 is TGTGCCACCAGACCCAGCGGGGGAGCCTATGGCTACACCTTC. This gives the protein CATRPSGGAYGYTF.